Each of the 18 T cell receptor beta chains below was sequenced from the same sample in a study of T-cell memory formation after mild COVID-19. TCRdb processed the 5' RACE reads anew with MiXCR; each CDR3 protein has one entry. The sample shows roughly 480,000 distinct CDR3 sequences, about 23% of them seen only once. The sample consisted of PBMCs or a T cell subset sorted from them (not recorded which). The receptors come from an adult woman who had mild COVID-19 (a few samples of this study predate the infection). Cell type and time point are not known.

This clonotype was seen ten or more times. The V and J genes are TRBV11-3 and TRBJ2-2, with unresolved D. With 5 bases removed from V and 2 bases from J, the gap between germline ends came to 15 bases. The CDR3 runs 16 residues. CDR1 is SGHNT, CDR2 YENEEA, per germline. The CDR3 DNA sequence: TGTGCCAGCAGCCTAGGGTCCCCCCTTAACACCGGGGAGCTGTTTTTT. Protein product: CASSLGSPLNTGELFF.

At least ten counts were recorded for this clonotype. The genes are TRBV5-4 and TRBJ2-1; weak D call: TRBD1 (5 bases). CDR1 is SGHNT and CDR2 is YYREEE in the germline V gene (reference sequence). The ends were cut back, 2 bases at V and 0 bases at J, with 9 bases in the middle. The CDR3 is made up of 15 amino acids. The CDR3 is CASSLPRASYNEQFF. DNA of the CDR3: TGTGCCAGCAGCTTACCCAGGGCCTCCTACAATGAGCAGTTCTTC. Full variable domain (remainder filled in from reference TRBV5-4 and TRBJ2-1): ETGVTQSPTHLIKTRGQQVTLRCSSQSGHNTVSWYQQALGQGPQFIFQYYREEENGRGNFPPRFSGLQFPNYSSELNVNALELDDSALYLCASSLPRASYNEQFFGPGTRLTVL.

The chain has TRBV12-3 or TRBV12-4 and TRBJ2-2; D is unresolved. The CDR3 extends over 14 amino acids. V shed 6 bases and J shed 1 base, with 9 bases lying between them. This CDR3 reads CASRADMNTGELFF. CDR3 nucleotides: TGTGCCAGCAGGGCAGACATGAACACCGGGGAGCTGTTTTTT.

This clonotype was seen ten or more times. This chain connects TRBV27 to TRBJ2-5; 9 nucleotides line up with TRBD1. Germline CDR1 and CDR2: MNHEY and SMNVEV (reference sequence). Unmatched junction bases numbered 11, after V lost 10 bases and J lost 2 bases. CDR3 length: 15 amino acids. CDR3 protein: CATWSGTGYQETQYF. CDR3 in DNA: TGTGCCACTTGGTCCGGGACAGGGTATCAAGAGACCCAGTACTTC.

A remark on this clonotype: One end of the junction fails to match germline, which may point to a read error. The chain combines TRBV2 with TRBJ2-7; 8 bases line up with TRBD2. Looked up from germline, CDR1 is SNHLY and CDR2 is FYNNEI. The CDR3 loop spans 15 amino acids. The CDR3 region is CASREGGGPLLGQYF. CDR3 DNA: TGTGCCAGCAGAGAAGGCGGGGGGCCCCTTCTCGGGCAGTACTTC.

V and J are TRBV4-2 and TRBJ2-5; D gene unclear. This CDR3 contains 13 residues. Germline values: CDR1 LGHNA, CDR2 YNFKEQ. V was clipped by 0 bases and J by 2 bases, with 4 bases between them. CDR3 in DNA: TGTGCCAGCAGCCAAGAAGAACAAGAGACCCAGTACTTC. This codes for CASSQEEQETQYF.

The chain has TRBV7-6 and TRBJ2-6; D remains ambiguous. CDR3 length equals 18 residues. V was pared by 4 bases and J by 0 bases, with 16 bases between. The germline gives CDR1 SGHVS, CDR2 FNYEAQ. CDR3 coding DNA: TGTGCCAGCAGCTCAAATAGCATTACCCTCTCTGGGGCCAACGTCCTGACTTTC. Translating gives CASSSNSITLSGANVLTF.

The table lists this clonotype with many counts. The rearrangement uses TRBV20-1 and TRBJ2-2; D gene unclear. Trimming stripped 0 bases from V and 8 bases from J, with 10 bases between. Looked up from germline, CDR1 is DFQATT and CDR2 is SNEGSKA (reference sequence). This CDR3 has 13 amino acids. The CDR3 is CSARDRSRGELFF. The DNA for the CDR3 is TGCAGTGCTAGAGATCGTTCGAGAGGGGAGCTGTTTTTT.

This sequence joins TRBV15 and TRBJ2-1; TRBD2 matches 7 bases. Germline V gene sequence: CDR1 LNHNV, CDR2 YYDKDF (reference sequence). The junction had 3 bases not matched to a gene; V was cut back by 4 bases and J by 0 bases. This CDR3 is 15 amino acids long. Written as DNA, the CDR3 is TGTGCCACCAGCACCGGGACTAACTCCTACAATGAGCAGTTCTTC. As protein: CATSTGTNSYNEQFF.

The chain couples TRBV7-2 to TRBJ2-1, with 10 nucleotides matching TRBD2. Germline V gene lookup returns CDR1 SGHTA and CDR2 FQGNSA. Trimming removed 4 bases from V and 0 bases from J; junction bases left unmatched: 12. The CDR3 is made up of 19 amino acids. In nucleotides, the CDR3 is TGTGCCAGCAGCTCCGAAGCGGGAGGGTTTGGAAGCTCCTACAATGAGCAGTTCTTC. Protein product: CASSSEAGGFGSSYNEQFF.

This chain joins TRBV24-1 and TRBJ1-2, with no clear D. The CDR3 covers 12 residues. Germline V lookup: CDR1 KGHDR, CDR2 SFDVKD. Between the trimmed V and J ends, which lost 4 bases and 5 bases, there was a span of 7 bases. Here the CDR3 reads CATSDQVYGYTF. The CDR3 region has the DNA TGTGCCACCAGTGACCAGGTATATGGCTACACCTTC.

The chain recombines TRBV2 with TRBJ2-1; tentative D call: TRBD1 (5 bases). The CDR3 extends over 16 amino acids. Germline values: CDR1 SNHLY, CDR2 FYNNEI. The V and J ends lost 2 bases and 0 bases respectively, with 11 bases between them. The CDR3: CASSERSRGSYNEQFF. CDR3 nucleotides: TGTGCCAGCAGTGAACGTTCTAGGGGCTCCTACAATGAGCAGTTCTTC.

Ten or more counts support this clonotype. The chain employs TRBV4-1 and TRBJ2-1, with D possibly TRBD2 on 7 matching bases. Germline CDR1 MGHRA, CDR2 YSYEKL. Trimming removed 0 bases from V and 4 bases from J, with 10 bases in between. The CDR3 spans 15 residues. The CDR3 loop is CASSQEQGLYNEQFF. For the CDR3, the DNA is TGCGCCAGCAGCCAAGAACAGGGACTATACAATGAGCAGTTCTTC.

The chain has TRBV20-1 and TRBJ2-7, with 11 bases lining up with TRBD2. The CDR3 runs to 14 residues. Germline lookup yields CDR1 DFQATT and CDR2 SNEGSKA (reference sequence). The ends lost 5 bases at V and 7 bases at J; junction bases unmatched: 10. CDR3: CSAPGLAVSREQYF. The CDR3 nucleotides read TGCAGTGCTCCGGGACTAGCGGTTTCCCGAGAGCAGTACTTC.

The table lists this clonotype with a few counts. The CDR3 coding sequence is TGTGCCCAGGGGGGGAGCCTAGACAATGAGCAGTTCTTC. This sequence encodes CAQGGSLDNEQFF. The chain carries TRBV3-1 and TRBJ2-1; D may be TRBD1 or TRBD2 (7 bases each). V was clipped by 11 bases and J by 5 bases, with 16 bases between them. CDR3 length: 13 residues. Germline-derived CDR1 and CDR2 are LGHDT and YNNKEL (reference sequence).

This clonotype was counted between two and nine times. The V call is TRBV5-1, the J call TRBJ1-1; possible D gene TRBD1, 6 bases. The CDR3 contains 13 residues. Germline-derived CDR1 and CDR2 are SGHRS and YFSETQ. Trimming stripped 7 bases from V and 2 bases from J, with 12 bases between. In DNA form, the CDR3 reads TGCGCCAGCCAGGGGTTTCAAAACACTGAAGCTTTCTTT. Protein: CASQGFQNTEAFF.

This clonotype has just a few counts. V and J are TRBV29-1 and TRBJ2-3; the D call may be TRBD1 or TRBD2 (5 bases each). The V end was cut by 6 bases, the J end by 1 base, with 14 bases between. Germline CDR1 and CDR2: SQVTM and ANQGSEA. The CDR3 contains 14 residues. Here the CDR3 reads CSVVTGARTDTQYF. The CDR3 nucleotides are TGCAGCGTGGTGACCGGGGCCCGCACAGATACGCAGTATTTT.

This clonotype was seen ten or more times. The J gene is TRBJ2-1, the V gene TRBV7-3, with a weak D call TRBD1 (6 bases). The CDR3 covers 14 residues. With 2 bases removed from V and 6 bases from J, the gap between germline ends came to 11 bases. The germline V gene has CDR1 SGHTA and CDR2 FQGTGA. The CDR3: CASSLGGPPNEQFF. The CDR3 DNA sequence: TGTGCCAGCAGCTTAGGGGGCCCACCCAATGAGCAGTTCTTC. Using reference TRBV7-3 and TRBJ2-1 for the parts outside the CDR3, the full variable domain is GAGVSQTPSNKVTEKGKYVELRCDPISGHTALYWYRQSLGQGPEFLIYFQGTGAADDSGLPNDRFFAVRPEGSVSTLKIQRTERGDSAVYLCASSLGGPPNEQFFGPGTRLTVL.